This T cell receptor beta chain derives from a study of blood T cell repertoires in COVID-19. Looking at the study overall: In each case, the material was cDNA or gDNA derived from T cells, B-cell-depleted T cells, or PBMCs.

Method: immunoSEQ multiplex PCR; TCRdb's copy keeps in-frame clones and lacks some. The sample includes around 200,000 clones, 87% of them seen just once. This clone was picked up a small number of times. This CDR3 region has 15 residues. Germline V gene sequence: CDR1 MNHEY, CDR2 SVGAGI. Trimming pared 2 bases from V and 7 bases from J, leaving 17 bases between. The genes are TRBV6-5 and TRBJ1-2, with D tentatively TRBD1 (6 bases). This clonotype originated in a middle-aged man with active or convalescent COVID-19. Sequencing was performed on peripheral blood. The CDR3 sequence is CASSYASTGMSGYTF. CDR3 DNA sequence: TGTGCCAGCAGTTACGCGTCAACAGGGATGTCTGGCTACACCTTC.